One and the same sample provided the 24 T cell receptor beta chains below, sequenced in a study of cytomegalovirus exposure and HLA in healthy donors. The PCR made use of 60 Vbeta and 13 Jbeta primers. The table came from immunoSEQ multiplex PCR; TCRdb's copy has only in-frame clones and leaves some out. The sample has about 72,000 clones, roughly 74% seen once. The sample consisted of PBMCs. All receptors derive from a middle-aged man in good health and CMV-seronegative.

This sequence joins TRBV2 and TRBJ1-5; D is unclear. Germline V gene lookup returns CDR1 SNHLY and CDR2 FYNNEI. V gave up 6 bases and J gave up 0 bases, with 6 bases separating them. The CDR3 length is 13 residues. The CDR3 protein is CASSTFSNQPQHF. The CDR3 bases are TGTGCCAGCAGCACATTTAGCAATCAGCCCCAGCATTTT. Looking up the rest from reference TRBV2 and TRBJ1-5 gives the full variable domain: EPEVTQTPSHQVTQMGQEVILRCVPISNHLYFYWYRQILGQKVEFLVSFYNNEISEKSEIFDDQFSVERPDGSNFTLKIRSTKLEDSAMYFCASSTFSNQPQHFGDGTRLSIL.

This clone is a singleton in its sample. The rearrangement uses TRBV5-4 and TRBJ2-5; 9 bases map to TRBD2. This CDR3 region has 19 residues. Germline V gives CDR1 SGHNT, CDR2 YYREEE (reference sequence). J was trimmed by 3 bases and V by 1 base; bases with no gene match: 16. The CDR3 DNA follows: TGTGCCAGCAGCTTGTTTAGCGGGGGCTGGCGGGGGATCAAAGAGACCCAGTACTTC. It is translated as CASSLFSGGWRGIKETQYF. Full variable domain (remainder filled in from reference TRBV5-4 and TRBJ2-5): ETGVTQSPTHLIKTRGQQVTLRCSSQSGHNTVSWYQQALGQGPQFIFQYYREEENGRGNFPPRFSGLQFPNYSSELNVNALELDDSALYLCASSLFSGGWRGIKETQYFGPGTRLLVL.

This rearrangement joins TRBV6-1 to TRBJ1-6; weak D call: TRBD1 (6 bases). V was cut by 8 bases and J by 6 bases, with 14 bases left in between. This CDR3 has 14 residues. Germline CDR1 is MNHNS and CDR2 is SASEGT. The CDR3 protein is CASGLQGINSPLHF. In DNA form, the CDR3 reads TGTGCCAGCGGTTTACAGGGTATTAATTCACCCCTCCACTTT.

CDR3 loop: CASSPTSVSSYEQYF. As DNA, the CDR3 is TGTGCCAGCAGCCCAACTAGTGTCAGCTCCTACGAGCAGTACTTC. The chain employs TRBV7-2 and TRBJ2-5; the D gene is possibly TRBD2 (5 bases). The end of the DNA fits TRBJ2-7 better, so the J call may be wrong. The length of the CDR3 is 15 residues. The V gene's germline CDR1 is SGHTA and CDR2 FQGNSA.

On this clone itself: Other nucleotide sequences in the sample specify the same CDR3. The V and J genes are TRBV7-9 and TRBJ2-7; TRBD1 matches at 7 bases. The CDR3 covers 14 residues. Germline CDR1 SEHNR, CDR2 FQNEAQ (reference sequence). J lost 3 bases, V lost 5 bases, and 7 bases had no gene match. The CDR3 here is CASSPRTGNYEQYF. CDR3 nucleotide sequence: TGTGCCAGCAGCCCCCGGACAGGAAACTACGAGCAGTACTTC.

This clone was seen only a few times. The V gene is TRBV4-1, the J gene TRBJ2-7; TRBD1 is a possible D gene (5 bases). CDR1 MGHRA and CDR2 YSYEKL come from the germline V gene. V was cut by 4 bases and J by 3 bases, with 13 bases left in between. This CDR3 spans 14 amino acids. The CDR3 DNA reads TGCGCCAGCAGCCCCAAGACAGTGAGCTACGAGCAGTACTTC. This codes for CASSPKTVSYEQYF.

The chain recombines TRBV10-3 with TRBJ1-1, with 7 nucleotides matching TRBD1. Germline V gene lookup returns CDR1 ENHRY and CDR2 SYGVKD. CDR3 length equals 14 residues. J gave up 5 bases and V 6 bases, and 9 bases lay outside the gene matches. The CDR3 sequence is CAISNKGQATEAFF. The CDR3 bases are TGTGCCATCAGCAATAAAGGACAGGCGACTGAAGCTTTCTTT.

This clone was seen just once. The J gene is TRBJ1-3, the V gene TRBV5-1; D perhaps matches TRBD1 (5 bases). Trimming removed 3 bases from V and 3 bases from J, with 16 bases in between. The CDR3 totals 16 residues. Per the germline V gene, CDR1 is SGHRS and CDR2 is YFSETQ. This CDR3 reads CASSWTPRAGGNTIYF. CDR3 coding DNA: TGCGCCAGCAGCTGGACCCCCAGGGCTGGTGGAAACACCATATATTTT.

In its sample, this clone was seen a few times. The J gene is TRBJ1-3, the V gene TRBV4-3; D gene ambiguous. Per the germline V gene, CDR1 is LGHNA and CDR2 is YSLEER. V gave up 0 bases and J gave up 7 bases, with 16 bases separating them. The CDR3 sequence is 16 residues long. CDR3 nucleotide sequence: TGCGCCAGCAGCCAAGATCTTACAGCCCCTTGGAACACCATATATTTT. Translated, it gives CASSQDLTAPWNTIYF.

The genes are TRBV2 and TRBJ2-1; 9 bases map to TRBD2. This CDR3 has 16 amino acids. V trimming: 5 bases; J trimming: 2 bases; junction bases outside the gene matches: 7. Germline CDR1 SNHLY, CDR2 FYNNEI. The CDR3: CASSPRSGGAYNEQFF. The CDR3 nucleotides read TGTGCCAGCAGTCCCCGTAGCGGGGGAGCCTACAATGAGCAGTTCTTC.

The J gene is TRBJ1-1, the V gene TRBV7-2, with D possibly being TRBD1 (5 bases). The germline V gene encodes CDR1 SGHTA and CDR2 FQGNSA. There are 15 residues in the CDR3. Trimming removed 0 bases at V and 5 bases at J, with 13 bases between. The CDR3 nucleotides are TGTGCCAGCAGCTTAGCGGCGGGGGTTTGGACTGAAGCTTTCTTT. This sequence encodes CASSLAAGVWTEAFF.

The rearrangement links TRBV2 to TRBJ2-5, with TRBD2 matching over 7 bases. The CDR3 runs 14 residues. The J segment lost 7 bases and the V segment lost 6 bases, leaving 11 bases of the junction unmatched. Germline assignment: CDR1 SNHLY and CDR2 FYNNEI. The CDR3 protein is CASRREGPPGTQYF. The CDR3 DNA sequence: TGTGCCAGCAGGAGGGAGGGGCCTCCGGGGACCCAGTACTTC.

This clone was counted ten times or more. This chain links TRBV2 with TRBJ1-2; D remains ambiguous. The CDR3 is 16 amino acids. The germline CDR1 and CDR2 sequences are SNHLY and FYNNEI. V gave up 6 bases and J gave up 0 bases, with 17 bases separating them. CDR3 coding DNA: TGTGCCAGCAGGAGGAGTGGCTTGGACTCTAACTATGGCTACACCTTC. Its translation is CASRRSGLDSNYGYTF.

J is TRBJ1-1 and V is TRBV7-3, with 10 bases identical to TRBD1. CDR1 SGHTA and CDR2 FQGTGA come from the germline V gene. With 5 bases clipped from V and 5 bases from J, the junction kept 8 bases outside the gene matches. The CDR3 length is 15 residues. The CDR3, as DNA: TGTGCCAGCAGCGCGTGGACAGGGGGTGGAACTGAAGCTTTCTTT. Translated, it gives CASSAWTGGGTEAFF.

J is TRBJ2-5 and V is TRBV4-1; 9 positions match TRBD1. The DNA end is more similar to TRBJ2-7, so the J call may be wrong. CDR1 and CDR2 from the germline V gene are MGHRA and YSYEKL. The CDR3 totals 18 residues. The CDR3 here is CASSQVPYWDRETYEQYF. CDR3 DNA sequence: TGCGCCAGCAGCCAAGTCCCCTACTGGGACAGGGAAACCTACGAGCAGTACTTC.

The chain carries TRBV5-6 and TRBJ1-1; 8 bases agree with TRBD1. J gave up 4 bases and V 4 bases, and 9 bases lay outside the gene matches. CDR1 and CDR2 (germline): SGHDT, YYEEEE. The CDR3 extends over 15 amino acids. The CDR3 region is CASSKGQGWSTEAFF. The CDR3 nucleotides read TGTGCCAGCAGCAAAGGACAGGGCTGGAGCACTGAAGCTTTCTTT.

This clone was counted between two and nine times. The chain has TRBV6-1 and TRBJ1-5; 9 bases map to TRBD1. The CDR3 is 14 residues long. CDR1 MNHNS and CDR2 SASEGT come from the germline V gene. With V trimmed by 8 bases and J by 5 bases, 7 bases remained unmatched. DNA for the CDR3: TGTGCCAGCCTCGGACAGGGGAGTTATCAGCCCCAGCATTTT. It is translated as CASLGQGSYQPQHF.

The chain couples TRBV27 to TRBJ2-3; D is unresolved. Trimming cost V 4 bases and J 2 bases, with 16 bases left between them. This CDR3 spans 16 amino acids. CDR1 is MNHEY and CDR2 is SMNVEV in the germline V gene (reference sequence). The CDR3, as DNA: TGTGCCAGCAGTTCTTTCTCCCTACCCGCCACAGATACGCAGTATTTT. This sequence encodes CASSSFSLPATDTQYF.

V and J are TRBV10-1 and TRBJ2-5, with TRBD1 as a possible D gene (6 bases). Germline values: CDR1 WNHNN, CDR2 SYGVQD (reference sequence). Trimming took 5 bases from V and 5 from J, leaving 15 bases between them. The CDR3 extends over 14 amino acids. In nucleotides, the CDR3 is TGCGCCAGCAGTCCACAGGGTTTTGGGGAGACCCAGTACTTC. Residues: CASSPQGFGETQYF.

This chain connects TRBV27 to TRBJ1-2, with 12 bases aligning to TRBD1. J gave up 8 bases and V 6 bases, and 10 bases lay outside the gene matches. CDR1 is MNHEY and CDR2 is SMNVEV in the germline V gene (reference sequence). The CDR3 contains 15 residues. The CDR3 here is CASRFLGQGAKGYTF. In nucleotides, the CDR3 is TGTGCCAGCAGGTTTTTGGGACAGGGGGCGAAAGGCTACACCTTC.

V and J are TRBV11-2 and TRBJ2-5; D may be TRBD1 (7 bases). The CDR3 covers 18 residues. Trimming took off 1 base at V and 5 bases at J, with 23 bases between the two ends. CDR1 is SGHAT, CDR2 FQNNGV, per germline. The CDR3 nucleotides are TGTGCCAGCAGCTTAGCGGGGGTTCGGAGGGGGCTTGGGGAGACCCAGTACTTC. Protein product: CASSLAGVRRGLGETQYF.

This chain connects TRBV5-4 to TRBJ2-7, with D possibly matching TRBD2 (7 bases). CDR3 length: 15 amino acids. V was shortened by 6 bases and J by 3 bases, with 19 bases between the two germline ends. Germline V gene sequence: CDR1 SGHNT, CDR2 YYREEE (reference sequence). CDR3 region: CASNPGGRAGYEQYF. The CDR3 nucleotides are TGTGCCAGCAACCCGGGGGGCCGGGCGGGCTACGAGCAGTACTTC.

As regards this clone: At one boundary the junction diverges from the germline segment, which might be a read error. The gene calls are TRBV7-7 and TRBJ1-1; D gene uncertain. The germline V gene has CDR1 SSHAT and CDR2 FNYEAQ (reference sequence). This CDR3 has 13 residues. The CDR3 DNA sequence: TGTGCTAGCAGCCCGACACTGAACACTGAAGCTTTCTTT. Translated: CASSPTLNTEAFF.

This chain uses TRBV14 with TRBJ2-5; 8 bases line up with TRBD1. Trimming took 5 bases from V and 4 from J; bases not matched to a gene: 6. The CDR3 contains 14 residues. Germline V lookup: CDR1 SGHDN, CDR2 FVKESK. The CDR3 DNA sequence: TGTGCCAGCAGCTCCATACAGGGGGGAGAGACCCAGTACTTC. Amino acid sequence: CASSSIQGGETQYF.